The source of this T cell receptor (beta chain) is a study of blood T cell repertoires in COVID-19. V lost 0 bases and J 3 bases, leaving 12 bases between the germline ends. Germline CDR1 LNHNV, CDR2 YYDKDF (reference sequence). The CDR3 is 16 amino acids. Recruits, aged about 18 to 100 years, lived in 24 US areas. Cohort allocation depended upon clinical history that participants reported. In the source study's methods: Amplifying reference gene primers gave estimates of nucleated cell counts. The protocol was immunoSEQ multiplex PCR, while the TCRdb copy is restricted to in-frame clones and leaves out a portion. V and J calls and clone size follow that table, whereas D and trimming were derived from the DNA. The table has roughly 380,000 clones, about 88% seen once.

This TCR derives from a woman between 25 and 40 years old who had been exposed to COVID-19. The V gene is TRBV15, the J gene TRBJ1-5; TRBD1 might be the D (5 bases). Sequencing was done on a sample of PBMCs or T cells enriched from blood (not recorded which). The CDR3, as DNA: TGTGCCACCAGCAGAGATCTTTCAGGGTTCAATCAGCCCCAGCATTTT. Translation: CATSRDLSGFNQPQHF.